The T cell receptor (beta chain) under discussion was sequenced for a study of cytomegalovirus exposure and HLA in healthy donors. Study overall: Early released data had about 85 million unique TCRs, all coming from HLA-typed donors. Study-wide results and caveats: Some V segments (TRBV6-2 and TRBV6-3 among them) were excluded as indistinguishable. CMV serostatus alone was available as immune exposure information.

The PCR employed 60 Vbeta primers together with 13 Jbeta primers. Some clones are missing from TCRdb's copy, which holds only in-frame ones; the method was immunoSEQ multiplex PCR. The repertoire has over 150,000 clones, 60% to 80% of them found once; the top ten carry 1.6%. Notes on this clone: Antigen specificity is unknown. Other DNA variants within this sample encode the same CDR3.

There are 14 residues in the CDR3. The germline V gene has CDR1 GTSNPN and CDR2 SVGIG (reference sequence). V lost 2 bases, J lost 0 bases, and 2 bases stayed unmatched. This clonotype was obtained from a woman under 30 in good health and CMV-seronegative. The chain joins TRBV30 to TRBJ1-1; 8 bases agree with TRBD1. Sequencing was performed on PBMCs. The CDR3 nucleotides are TGTGCCTGGAGTAGGGACAGGTTGAACACTGAAGCTTTCTTT. Protein sequence: CAWSRDRLNTEAFF. Using reference TRBV30 and TRBJ1-1 for the parts outside the CDR3, the full variable domain is SQTIHQWPATLVQPVGSPLSLECTVEGTSNPNLYWYRQAAGRGLQLLFYSVGIGQISSEVPQNLSASRPQDRQFILSSKKLLLSDSGFYLCAWSRDRLNTEAFFGQGTRLTVV.